The entry below describes one T cell receptor beta chain. The antigen it binds to is not known. Base qualities were left out, and no much larger clone turns up one base away. The iRepertoire nested amplicon-rescue multiplex PCR (arm-PCR) platform was used to amplify TCR alpha and beta CDR3 regions from RNA. The input for one-step reverse transcription and amplification was roughly 85-400 ng of either tissue mRNA or PBMC total RNA. Following bead purification, Illumina adapters were added through a secondary multiplex PCR, and the libraries were then gel-purified between 200 and 400 bp. Internal 6-nucleotide barcodes were carried by the libraries and were used for demultiplexing. Sequencing of libraries was performed on an Illumina MiSeq with 2x220 or 2x250 nucleotide paired-end reads. Per the authors' processing: Paired reads were merged with FLASH 1.2.11 and aligned to the GRCh37 human genome with BWA-MEM before extracting TRA and TRB reads. An IMGT-derived reference of cassette sequences and CDR3 motifs, with pseudogenes included, was used for V and J assignment. Reads were translated in three frames, and productive CDR3s were defined as those with a C...FGXG motif and no stop codons. A clonotype was defined as a unique combination of a V-J cassette pair and a CDR3 amino acid sequence. Reads were filtered by Hamming distance, thresholded by each sample's sequence error rate in mapped regions. The public reads were reprocessed in TCRdb via fastp at Q25 and MiXCR, keeping in-frame beta chains. Each record represents a unique CDR3 protein, reported with the most common genes and DNA among its rows. These V and J calls are TCRdb output, not the study's own analysis. This sample is represented by 160,000 or so distinct CDR3 sequences; around 40% of them were singletons. Of the sample, 5.2% is held by the ten largest clones.

This sample stems from a study of glioma-infiltrating T cells (dated by TCRdb to the mid-2010s). A note on the overall study: Sequencing of TCR alpha- and beta-chain repertoires was performed on glioma tissue, on non-neoplastic brain tissue, and on matched peripheral blood mononuclear cells. To measure divergence between tissue and blood T-cell populations, each tissue-infiltrating repertoire was compared with the peripheral blood repertoire of the same patient. Three low-grade glioma patients, fewer than 10 primary glioblastoma patients, and three non-glioma patients who contributed non-neoplastic brain tissue made up the paired cohort.

General conclusions and limits of the study: Very few CDR3 sequences were found to be shared between tissue and blood, and this scarcity was attributed to high CDR3 diversity and limited sampling. In non-neoplastic patients, VJ-independent divergence between tissue and blood fell below expectation, whereas in all gliomas, and especially in low-grade gliomas, the divergence rose above expectation. Group comparisons rested on small numbers: three non-neoplastic, three low-grade glioma and eight glioblastoma patients.

The CDR1 and CDR2 encoded by the germline V gene are MDHEN and SYDVKM. Trimming at the junction amounts to 9 bases on V and 7 bases on J, and the germline ends lie 12 bases apart. The CDR3 runs 11 residues from the cysteine to the phenylalanine. Only the CDR3 DNA is retained, 33 bases long and in frame from the first base. The TCR was taken from a human donor with low-grade glioma or glioblastoma, undergoing nonglioma brain surgery, or in good health (not recorded which). The sequencing input was glioma tissue, nonneoplastic brain tissue, or PBMCs (not recorded which). This chain joins TRBV28 to TRBJ2-5; no D gene is confidently identified. The DNA is TGTGCCAGAGGTGAGCCAGGGACCCAGTACTTC. Its protein reads: CARGEPGTQYF.